The 31 T cell receptor beta chains listed next were all sequenced from one sample in a study of CXCR3-negative and CXCR3-positive naive CD8 T cells. Carrying UMI labels, the TRB cDNA libraries were prepared through 5' RACE. TCRdb reprocessed the 5' RACE reads, keeping one entry per CDR3 protein, no DNA. Found here are over 70,000 distinct CDR3 sequences; the top ten clones hold over 1.5%. Sequencing was done on a sample of naive CXCR3- CD8+ T cells from blood. Subset noted: CD45RO-CCR7+CD27+CD95- naive CD8+ T cells lacking CXCR3 (TNR3-). All receptors come from a human donor in good health. Some clones in this sample may be carry-over from other donors' samples.

The genes are TRBV7-6 and TRBJ2-3. The CDR3 is 15 residues long. Germline V gene lookup returns CDR1 SGHVS and CDR2 FNYEAQ. The CDR3 here is CASSLSVQSIDTQYF. The full variable domain, its missing parts supplied by reference TRBV7-6 and TRBJ2-3, is GAGVSQSPRYKVTKRGQDVALRCDPISGHVSLYWYRQALGQGPEFLTYFNYEAQQDKSGLPNDRFSAERPEGSISTLTIQRTEQRDSAMYRCASSLSVQSIDTQYFGPGTRLTVL.

CDR3 loop: CASPREIETQYF. The chain recombines TRBV19 with TRBJ2-5; TCRdb proposes TRBD1, but this gene call is untestable without DNA. CDR1 and CDR2 (germline): LNHDA, SQIVND (reference sequence). This CDR3 is built from 12 residues.

The V gene is TRBV2, the J gene TRBJ2-7. Germline V gene data show CDR1 as SNHLY and CDR2 as FYNNEI. This CDR3 contains 13 residues. The CDR3: CASSVPSPYEQYF.

The V gene is TRBV18, the J gene TRBJ1-1; TCRdb indicates TRBD1, and absent DNA this call remains unverified. This CDR3 contains 14 residues. The germline gives CDR1 KGHSH, CDR2 LQKENI. CDR3 protein: CASSSQGAGTEAFF.

V is TRBV16 and J is TRBJ2-7; the D call from TCRdb, TRBD1, cannot be confirmed without DNA. Germline assignment: CDR1 KGHSY and CDR2 FQNENV. The CDR3 length is 16 residues. The CDR3: CASSQLDSPIDYEQYF.

The rearrangement uses TRBV27 and TRBJ1-1; TCRdb gives TRBD1 as the D gene, but with no DNA this cannot be confirmed. In germline, CDR1 is MNHEY, CDR2 SMNVEV (reference sequence). The CDR3 sequence is 18 residues long. CDR3 in amino acids: CASSLSAGDLPLNTEAFF.

The CDR3 here is CASSLSKGPGTDTQYF. This rearrangement joins TRBV27 to TRBJ2-3. This CDR3 has 16 amino acids. CDR1 MNHEY and CDR2 SMNVEV come from the germline V gene (reference sequence).

The chain uses TRBV28 and TRBJ2-7. The CDR3 is 11 amino acids. Germline values: CDR1 MDHEN, CDR2 SYDVKM. The CDR3 spells CASSVDNEQYF. Based on the CDR3 plus reference TRBV28 and TRBJ2-7, the full variable domain is DVKVTQSSRYLVKRTGEKVFLECVQDMDHENMFWYRQDPGLGLRLIYFSYDVKMKEKGDIPEGYSVSREKKERFSLILESASTNQTSMYLCASSVDNEQYFGPGTRLTVT.

This chain links TRBV21-1 with TRBJ1-1; no DNA is available, so the TRBD1 call from TCRdb remains unchecked. TRBV21-1 is termed a pseudogene. The CDR3 has 21 amino acids. CDR3 residues: CASSKALFIFGQATMNTEAFF.

V and J are TRBV29-1 and TRBJ2-1. Germline lookup yields CDR1 SQVTM and CDR2 ANQGSEA. The CDR3 is made up of 14 amino acids. CDR3 in amino acids: CSVEDLNSYNEQFF.

The chain employs TRBV6-2 or TRBV6-3 and TRBJ1-1. In germline, CDR1 is MNHEY, CDR2 SVGEGT. The CDR3 consists of 14 residues. CDR3 amino acids: CASSSRLSPAEAFF.

V is TRBV6-2 or TRBV6-3 and J is TRBJ2-1; TCRdb's assignment of TRBD2 cannot be checked, as there is no DNA. Germline V gene lookup returns CDR1 MNHEY and CDR2 SVGEGT. CDR3 length: 12 residues. CDR3 sequence reads: CASTTTGTWQFF.

V and J are TRBV20-1 and TRBJ2-1; without DNA, the TCRdb call of TRBD2 cannot be checked. Germline lookup yields CDR1 DFQATT and CDR2 SNEGSKA (reference sequence). This CDR3 has 15 residues. The chain's CDR3 is CSARGGGPSYNEQFF.

The CDR3 sequence: CASSLSTGREQYF. The chain uses TRBV7-3 and TRBJ2-7; as DNA is missing, the TRBD2 call by TCRdb cannot be tested. Germline CDR1 is SGHTA and CDR2 is FQGTGA. The CDR3 extends over 13 amino acids.

V is TRBV29-1 and J is TRBJ2-7; TCRdb names TRBD1, which stays unverified in the absence of DNA. The CDR3 covers 13 residues. The germline gives CDR1 SQVTM, CDR2 ANQGSEA. CDR3 region: CSGDPGTGNEQYF.

This chain joins TRBV28 and TRBJ2-7; there is no DNA to check the TCRdb D call of TRBD2. CDR1 and CDR2 (germline): MDHEN, SYDVKM. CDR3 length: 17 amino acids. This CDR3 reads CASSPPEELLDDYEQYF.

The chain links TRBV7-2 to TRBJ1-6; TCRdb selects TRBD1, and the lack of DNA leaves this call unchecked. In germline, CDR1 is SGHTA, CDR2 FQGNSA. The CDR3 length is 17 residues. The CDR3: CASSLTGPLSENSPLHF.

This chain links TRBV10-3 with TRBJ2-2; TCRdb picks TRBD2, but there is no DNA to check that call. The CDR3 runs to 15 residues. Germline CDR1 ENHRY, CDR2 SYGVKD. The CDR3 sequence: CATQGWEDPTGELFF.

V is TRBV9 and J is TRBJ2-2; TCRdb lists TRBD1, though no DNA is available to test this call. The germline CDR1 and CDR2 sequences are SGDLS and YYNGEE. The CDR3 totals 13 residues. This CDR3 reads CASSVGGAGELFF.

CDR3 in amino acids: CASSPTSTAYSNQPQHF. V usage is TRBV7-2 and J usage is TRBJ1-5; TCRdb reports TRBD1, a call that lacks DNA to check it against. CDR1 is SGHTA, CDR2 FQGNSA, per germline. The length of the CDR3 is 17 residues.

The CDR3: CASSTTGTESYEQYF. The genes are TRBV5-1 and TRBJ2-7; no DNA is available, so the TRBD1 call from TCRdb remains unchecked. This CDR3 is built from 15 residues. Germline values: CDR1 SGHRS, CDR2 YFSETQ.

The chain links TRBV18 to TRBJ2-1; TCRdb's D gene call, TRBD1, goes unchecked for lack of DNA. The CDR3 loop spans 14 amino acids. CDR1 and CDR2 from the germline V gene are KGHSH and LQKENI. CDR3 residues: CASSRGPDYNEQFF. The full variable domain, completed using reference TRBV18 and TRBJ2-1, is NAGVMQNPRHLVRRRGQEARLRCSPMKGHSHVYWYRQLPEEGLKFMVYLQKENIIDESGMPKERFSAEFPKEGPSILRIQQVVRGDSAAYFCASSRGPDYNEQFFGPGTRLTVL.

This CDR3 is CSASDRGNTGELFF. V is TRBV29-1 and J is TRBJ2-2; TCRdb names TRBD1, which stays unverified in the absence of DNA. Germline V gene sequence: CDR1 SQVTM, CDR2 ANQGSEA. The CDR3 runs 14 residues.

The chain recombines TRBV9 with TRBJ2-2; without DNA, the TCRdb call of TRBD1 cannot be checked. Germline V gene data show CDR1 as SGDLS and CDR2 as YYNGEE. The CDR3 has 12 amino acids. CDR3 sequence: CASSLQGRELFF.

The J gene is TRBJ2-1, the V gene TRBV19. CDR1 is LNHDA and CDR2 is SQIVND in the germline V gene (reference sequence). This CDR3 is built from 12 residues. CDR3 region: CASSIEDNEQFF.

The chain combines TRBV3-1 with TRBJ2-2; the D call of TRBD2 rests on TCRdb alone, since no DNA is present to check it. The CDR3 extends over 17 amino acids. In germline, CDR1 is LGHDT, CDR2 YNNKEL (reference sequence). CDR3 sequence: CASSQEAGLGRTGELFF.

J is TRBJ2-1 and V is TRBV2; TCRdb's D gene call, TRBD2, goes unchecked for lack of DNA. Germline CDR1 is SNHLY and CDR2 is FYNNEI. CDR3 length equals 15 residues. CDR3 residues: CASSEAPGRSDEQFF.

The chain carries TRBV9 and TRBJ2-7; TCRdb designates TRBD2, a call that cannot be tested without DNA. The CDR3 has 14 residues. Germline V CDR1 and CDR2: SGDLS, YYNGEE. The CDR3 here is CASSLGLAGGEQYF.

The chain joins TRBV12-3 or TRBV12-4 to TRBJ2-3; TCRdb gives TRBD2 as the D gene, but with no DNA this cannot be confirmed. The CDR3 has 15 residues. Here the CDR3 reads CASSLPAGGTDTQYF.

The chain has TRBV20-1 and TRBJ2-7; TCRdb reports TRBD1, a call that lacks DNA to check it against. In germline, CDR1 is DFQATT, CDR2 SNEGSKA (reference sequence). This CDR3 spans 16 amino acids. The CDR3 protein is CSARDLRGTSSYEQYF.

The rearrangement links TRBV20-1 to TRBJ1-2; TCRdb reports TRBD1, a call that lacks DNA to check it against. Looked up from germline, CDR1 is DFQATT and CDR2 is SNEGSKA (reference sequence). This CDR3 contains 15 residues. The CDR3 reads CSARDPTGGDYGYTF.